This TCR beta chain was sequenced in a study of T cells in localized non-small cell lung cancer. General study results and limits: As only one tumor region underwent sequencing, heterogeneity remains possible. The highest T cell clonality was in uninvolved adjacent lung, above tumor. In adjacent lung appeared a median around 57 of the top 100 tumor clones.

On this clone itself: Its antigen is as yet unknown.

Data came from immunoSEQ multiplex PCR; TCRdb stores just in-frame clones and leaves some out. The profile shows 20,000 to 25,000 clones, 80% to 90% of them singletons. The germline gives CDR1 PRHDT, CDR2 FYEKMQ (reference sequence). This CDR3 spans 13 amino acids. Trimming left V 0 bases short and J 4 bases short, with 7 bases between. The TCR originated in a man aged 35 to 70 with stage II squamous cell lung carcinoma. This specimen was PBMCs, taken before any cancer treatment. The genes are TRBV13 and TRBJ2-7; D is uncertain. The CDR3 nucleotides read TGTGCCAGCAGCTTAGGACAGACTTACGAGCAGTACTTC. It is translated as CASSLGQTYEQYF.